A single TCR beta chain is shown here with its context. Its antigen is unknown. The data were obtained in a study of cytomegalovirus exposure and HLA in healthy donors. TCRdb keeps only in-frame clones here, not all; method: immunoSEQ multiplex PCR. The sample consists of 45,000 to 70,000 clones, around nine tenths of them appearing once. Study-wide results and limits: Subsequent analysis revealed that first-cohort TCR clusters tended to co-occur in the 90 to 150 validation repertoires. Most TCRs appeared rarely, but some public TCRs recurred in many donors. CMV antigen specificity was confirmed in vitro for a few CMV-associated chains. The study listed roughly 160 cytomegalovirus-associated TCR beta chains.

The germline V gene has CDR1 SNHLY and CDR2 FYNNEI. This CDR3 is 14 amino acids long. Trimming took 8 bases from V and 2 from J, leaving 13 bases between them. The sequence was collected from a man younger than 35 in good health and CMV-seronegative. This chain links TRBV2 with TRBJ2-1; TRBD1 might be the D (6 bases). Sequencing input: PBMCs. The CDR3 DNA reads TGTGCCAGCTTCAACAGGGCCCCCTACAATGAGCAGTTCTTC. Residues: CASFNRAPYNEQFF.